This paragraph covers one T cell receptor beta chain sequence. This sample was taken from a study of blood T cell repertoires in COVID-19. Whole-study context: PBMCs, B-cell-depleted T cells, or T cells were the source of the cDNA or gDNA that made up the material.

Profiling relied on immunoSEQ multiplex PCR, and the TCRdb table lists in-frame clones only, not all of them. The table lists around 150,000 clones, 90% to 95% of them singletons. The V segment lost 3 bases and the J segment 7 bases; nucleotides outside the gene matches: 9. This CDR3 is 15 amino acids long. Germline V gene lookup returns CDR1 MDHEN and CDR2 SYDVKM. Sequencing was done on a sample of peripheral blood. V is TRBV28 and J is TRBJ2-1, with TRBD2 matching 7 bases. The source is a woman in her fifties or sixties with acute or convalescent COVID-19. The CDR3 nucleotides are TGTGCCAGCAGTTTTATGGCGGGAGTAGGTAATGAGCAGTTCTTC. Translation gives CASSFMAGVGNEQFF.